This is a list of T cell receptor beta chains from one sample in a study of T-cell reconstitution after alpha-beta-depleted transplantation in children. TCRdb processed the PCR reads anew with MiXCR; each CDR3 protein has one entry. The table lists around 800,000 distinct CDR3 sequences, about 16% of them singletons. This specimen was PBMCs, mostly from graft donor cells, taken 360 days after TCRalphabeta/CD19-depleted stem cell transplant. The receptors were sampled from a male patient younger than 18 who had a stem cell transplant for acute lymphoblastic leukemia, so the T cells may come from the graft donor. Each CDR3 is given without its conserved first and last residue. The order of the fields is V gene, J gene, CDR3 protein.

TRBV15	TRBJ2-7	ATSRDQPSGRSGEQY
TRBV4-2	TRBJ2-7	ASSQAPGPVDEQY
TRBV20-1	TRBJ1-5	SAYRARSNQPQH
TRBV7-2	TRBJ2-7	ASSLAVQLEQY
TRBV5-4	TRBJ2-7	ASSLWRGAYEQY
TRBV5-1	TRBJ2-7	ASSPCYEQY
TRBV11-2	TRBJ2-1	ASRFGGEQF
TRBV2	TRBJ2-3	ASRGRLRADTQY
TRBV4-2	TRBJ1-6	ASSQDVRGGHSPLH
TRBV10-3	TRBJ1-5	ATTPGQGYQPQH
TRBV3-1	TRBJ2-5	ASSQDLGGAGETQY
TRBV20-1	TRBJ1-5	SARGQGAKQPQH
TRBV4-2	TRBJ2-7	ASSLGTGGNYEQY
TRBV10-3	TRBJ1-2	AIPTGQDYGYT
TRBV20-1	TRBJ2-7	SASLGYEQY
TRBV6-1	TRBJ1-4	ASSTRGGSEKLF
TRBV29-1	TRBJ2-1	SVWRDDRVEQF
TRBV7-3	TRBJ2-2	ASSLTLLTSGRFGGELF